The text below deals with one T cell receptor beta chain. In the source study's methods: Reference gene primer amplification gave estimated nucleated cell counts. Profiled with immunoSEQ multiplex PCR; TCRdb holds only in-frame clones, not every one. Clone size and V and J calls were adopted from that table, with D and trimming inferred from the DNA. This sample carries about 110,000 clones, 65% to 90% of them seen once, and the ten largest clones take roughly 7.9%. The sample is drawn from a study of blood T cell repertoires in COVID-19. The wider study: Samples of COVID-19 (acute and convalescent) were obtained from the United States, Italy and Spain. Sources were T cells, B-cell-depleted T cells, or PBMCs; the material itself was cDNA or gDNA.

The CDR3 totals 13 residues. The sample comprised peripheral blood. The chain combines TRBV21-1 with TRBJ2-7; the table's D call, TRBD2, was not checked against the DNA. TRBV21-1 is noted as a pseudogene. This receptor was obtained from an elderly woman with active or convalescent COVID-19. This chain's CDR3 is CAPGGADAYEQYF. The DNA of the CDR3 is TGTGCCCCTGGGGGGGCCGATGCCTACGAGCAGTACTTC.